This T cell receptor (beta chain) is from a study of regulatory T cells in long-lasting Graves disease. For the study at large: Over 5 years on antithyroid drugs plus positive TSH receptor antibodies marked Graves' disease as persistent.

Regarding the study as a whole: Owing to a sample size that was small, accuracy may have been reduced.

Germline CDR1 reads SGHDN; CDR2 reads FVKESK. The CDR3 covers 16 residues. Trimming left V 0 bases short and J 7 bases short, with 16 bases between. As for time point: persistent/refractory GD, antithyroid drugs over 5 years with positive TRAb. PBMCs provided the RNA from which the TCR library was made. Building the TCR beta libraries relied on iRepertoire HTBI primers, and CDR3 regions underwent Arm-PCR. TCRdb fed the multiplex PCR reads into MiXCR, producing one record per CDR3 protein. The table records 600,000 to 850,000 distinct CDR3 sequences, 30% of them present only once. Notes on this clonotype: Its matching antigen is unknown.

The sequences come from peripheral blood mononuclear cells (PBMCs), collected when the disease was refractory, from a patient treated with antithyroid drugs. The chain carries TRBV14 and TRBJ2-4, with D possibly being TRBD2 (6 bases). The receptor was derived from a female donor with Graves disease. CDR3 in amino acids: CASSQDAGSRGNIQYF. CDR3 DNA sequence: TGTGCCAGCAGCCAAGATGCCGGGAGCCGGGGGAACATTCAGTACTTC. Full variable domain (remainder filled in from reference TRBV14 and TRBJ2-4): EAGVTQFPSHSVIEKGQTVTLRCDPISGHDNLYWYRRVMGKEIKFLLHFVKESKQDESGMPNNRFLAERTGGTYSTLKVQPAELEDSGVYFCASSQDAGSRGNIQYFGAGTRLSVL.